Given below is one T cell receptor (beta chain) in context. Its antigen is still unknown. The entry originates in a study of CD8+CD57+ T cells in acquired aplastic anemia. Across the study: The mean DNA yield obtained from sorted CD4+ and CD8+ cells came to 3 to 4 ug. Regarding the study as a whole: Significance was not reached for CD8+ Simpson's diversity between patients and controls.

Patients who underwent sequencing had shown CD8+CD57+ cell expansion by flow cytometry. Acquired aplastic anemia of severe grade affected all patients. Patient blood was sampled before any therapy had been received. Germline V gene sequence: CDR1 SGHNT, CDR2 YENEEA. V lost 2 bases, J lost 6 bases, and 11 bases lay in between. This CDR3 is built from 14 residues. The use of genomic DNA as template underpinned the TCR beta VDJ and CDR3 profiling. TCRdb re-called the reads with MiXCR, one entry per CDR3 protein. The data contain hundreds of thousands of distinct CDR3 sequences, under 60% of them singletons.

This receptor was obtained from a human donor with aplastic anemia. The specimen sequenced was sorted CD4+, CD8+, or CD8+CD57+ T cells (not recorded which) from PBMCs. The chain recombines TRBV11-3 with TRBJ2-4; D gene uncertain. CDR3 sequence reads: CASSLRLVANIQYF. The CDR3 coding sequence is TGTGCCAGCAGCTTACGTCTAGTTGCAAACATTCAGTACTTC. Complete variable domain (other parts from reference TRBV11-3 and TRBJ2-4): EAGVVQSPRYKIIEKKQPVAFWCNPISGHNTLYWYLQNLGQGPELLIRYENEEAVDDSQLPKDRFSAERLKGVDSTLKIQPAELGDSAVYLCASSLRLVANIQYFGAGTRLSVL.